The 9 T cell receptor beta chains listed next were all sequenced from one sample in a study of radiation and T cells in renal cell carcinoma. The time point here: baseline pretreatment blood. Stated treatment: 15 Gy SBRT to primary tumor, nephrectomy 4 weeks later. Here immunoSEQ multiplex PCR was the method, and the copy in TCRdb shows in-frame clones only, minus some. Seen here are about 130,000 clones, around 80% observed once, and the top ten hold around 3%. Material: blood, obtained from a patient whose treatment included radiotherapy and nephrectomy. The receptors were sampled from a woman aged 60-75 years with renal cell carcinoma.

The chain links TRBV14 to TRBJ2-1, with TRBD1 as a possible D gene (6 bases). The CDR3 covers 14 residues. Trimming stripped 4 bases from V and 4 bases from J, with 11 bases between. From germline, CDR1 is SGHDN and CDR2 FVKESK. As DNA, the CDR3 is TGTGCCAGCAGCCCTCGGGACAAGTACAATGAGCAGTTCTTC. Translated, it gives CASSPRDKYNEQFF.

This CDR3 reads CASSPAGENEQFF. CDR3 in DNA: TGTGCCAGCTCACCGGCAGGGGAAAATGAGCAGTTCTTC. This chain uses TRBV18 with TRBJ2-1, with a possible D match to TRBD1 (6 bases). With 3 bases removed from V and 7 bases from J, the gap between germline ends came to 10 bases. Germline lookup yields CDR1 KGHSH and CDR2 LQKENI. The CDR3 totals 13 residues.

The chain employs TRBV19 and TRBJ2-3, with D tentatively TRBD2 (6 bases). Germline V gene lookup returns CDR1 LNHDA and CDR2 SQIVND (reference sequence). The CDR3 covers 15 residues. Trimming pared 10 bases from V and 4 bases from J, leaving 21 bases between. The CDR3 here is CATRGTILLADTQYF. CDR3 coding DNA: TGTGCCACCCGCGGGACGATTTTGTTGGCAGATACGCAGTATTTT.

The gene calls are TRBV28 and TRBJ1-5; D is unclear. Trimming took 6 bases from V and 2 from J, leaving 8 bases between them. This CDR3 has 13 amino acids. Germline values: CDR1 MDHEN, CDR2 SYDVKM. DNA of the CDR3: TGTGCCAGCAGCTCGTCTGGCAATCAGCCCCAGCATTTT. Its protein is CASSSSGNQPQHF.

The gene calls are TRBV6-6 and TRBJ1-1; weak D call: TRBD1 (6 bases). This CDR3 comprises 15 residues. Germline V gene data show CDR1 as MNHNY and CDR2 as SVGAGI (reference sequence). Trimming pared 8 bases from V and 5 bases from J, leaving 21 bases between. In nucleotides, the CDR3 is TGTGCCAGCGCGGGAGTACAGGGTGCTATAACTGAAGCTTTCTTT. As protein: CASAGVQGAITEAFF.

The chain has TRBV5-1 and TRBJ1-1; unclear D gene. V was clipped by 0 bases and J by 1 base, with 4 bases between them. CDR3 length: 13 residues. Germline lookup yields CDR1 SGHRS and CDR2 YFSETQ. The CDR3 region has the DNA TGCGCCAGCAGCTTGGCTGGGAACACTGAAGCTTTCTTT. This sequence encodes CASSLAGNTEAFF.

The chain uses TRBV30 and TRBJ1-1; D remains ambiguous. Germline loops: CDR1 GTSNPN, CDR2 SVGIG (reference sequence). The V end lost 5 bases, the J end lost 1 base, and 8 bases lay between the germline ends. The CDR3 is 12 amino acids. The CDR3 loop is CAWGRTNTEAFF. The CDR3 coding sequence is TGTGCCTGGGGCCGAACGAACACTGAAGCTTTCTTT.

This chain links TRBV29-1 with TRBJ1-1, with D perhaps TRBD1 (6 bases). The CDR3 loop spans 11 amino acids. The germline V and J ends were trimmed by 5 bases and 4 bases, with 8 bases remaining between them. CDR1 and CDR2 (germline): SQVTM, ANQGSEA. CDR3 protein: CSVRGGTEAFF. CDR3 nucleotides: TGCAGCGTTAGAGGGGGCACTGAAGCTTTCTTT. Together with reference TRBV29-1 and TRBJ1-1, the CDR3 gives the full variable domain: SAVISQKPSRDICQRGTSLTIQCQVDSQVTMMFWYRQQPGQSLTLIATANQGSEATYESGFVIDKFPISRPNLTFSTLTVSNMSPEDSSIYLCSVRGGTEAFFGQGTRLTVV.

To note about this clone: Other DNA sequences in this specimen translate into the identical CDR3. The chain links TRBV10-3 to TRBJ1-5; D gene ambiguous. V shed 5 bases and J shed 1 base, with 9 bases lying between them. This CDR3 contains 14 residues. The germline V gene has CDR1 ENHRY and CDR2 SYGVKD. In DNA form, the CDR3 reads TGTGCCATCAGTTTAGACGGGAGCAATCAGCCCCAGCATTTT. Translating gives CAISLDGSNQPQHF.